One T cell receptor beta chain is described in this entry. The antigen is not known. Using its own MiXCR run on the 5' RACE reads, TCRdb lists one record per CDR3 protein. The sample carries 100,000 to 120,000 distinct CDR3 sequences, roughly a tenth recorded once. This specimen comes from a study of spatial heterogeneity in lung cancer. Study-wide findings and caveats: Ubiquitous expanded tumor TCRs surfaced in blood more at resection than they did at follow-up.

J lost 0 bases, V lost 1 base, and 9 bases had no gene match. From germline, CDR1 is SGDLS and CDR2 YYNGEE. The CDR3 runs to 18 residues. The time point denotes: blood at routine non-recurrence follow-up after resection. Whole RNA came from tumor, nontumor lung or frozen PBMC and was sequenced without being sorted. This receptor was identified in a female donor with early-stage non-small cell lung cancer. V usage is TRBV9 and J usage is TRBJ2-2; 7 bases line up with TRBD1. Sequenced material: PBMCs, taken at follow-up. This CDR3 reads CASSVHHTGTANTGELFF. The CDR3 nucleotides read TGTGCCAGCAGCGTACATCATACCGGGACAGCGAACACCGGGGAGCTGTTTTTT.